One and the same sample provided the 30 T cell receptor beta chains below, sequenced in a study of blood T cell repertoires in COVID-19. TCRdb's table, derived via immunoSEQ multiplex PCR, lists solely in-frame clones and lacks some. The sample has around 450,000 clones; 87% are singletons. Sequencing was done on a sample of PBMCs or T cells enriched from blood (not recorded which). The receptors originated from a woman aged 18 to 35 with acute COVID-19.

CDR3 in amino acids: CATSRDRSPLHF. CDR3 DNA sequence: TGTGCCACCAGCAGAGATCGTTCACCCCTCCACTTT. This chain links TRBV15 with TRBJ1-6; D is unresolved. V was pared by 0 bases and J by 9 bases, with 3 bases between. There are 12 residues in the CDR3. Germline CDR1 and CDR2: LNHNV and YYDKDF (reference sequence).

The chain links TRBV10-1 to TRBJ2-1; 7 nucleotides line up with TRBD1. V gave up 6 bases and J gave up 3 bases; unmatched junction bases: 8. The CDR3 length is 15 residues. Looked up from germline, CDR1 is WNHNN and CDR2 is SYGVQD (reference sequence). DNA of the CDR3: TGCGCCAGCAGCGAAGACAGGGTTAACTACAATGAGCAGTTCTTC. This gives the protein CASSEDRVNYNEQFF.

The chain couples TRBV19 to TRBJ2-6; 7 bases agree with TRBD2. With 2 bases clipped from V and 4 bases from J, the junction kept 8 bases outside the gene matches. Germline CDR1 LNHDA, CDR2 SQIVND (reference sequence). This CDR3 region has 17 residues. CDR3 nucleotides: TGTGCCAGTAGTATACAGGGAGGGTTCTCCGGGGCCAACGTCCTGACTTTC. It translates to CASSIQGGFSGANVLTF.

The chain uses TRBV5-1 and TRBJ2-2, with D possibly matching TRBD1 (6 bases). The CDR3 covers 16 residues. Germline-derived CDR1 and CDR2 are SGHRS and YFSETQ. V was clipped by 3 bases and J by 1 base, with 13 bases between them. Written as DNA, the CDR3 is TGCGCCAGCAGCTGGAACAGGGACCTGAACACCGGGGAGCTGTTTTTT. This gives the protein CASSWNRDLNTGELFF.

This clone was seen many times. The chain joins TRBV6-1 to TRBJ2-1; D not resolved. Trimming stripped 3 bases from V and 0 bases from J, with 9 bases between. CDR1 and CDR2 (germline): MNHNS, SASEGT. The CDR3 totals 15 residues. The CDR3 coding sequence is TGTGCCAGCAGTGACGCTCCAGGCTCCTACAATGAGCAGTTCTTC. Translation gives CASSDAPGSYNEQFF.

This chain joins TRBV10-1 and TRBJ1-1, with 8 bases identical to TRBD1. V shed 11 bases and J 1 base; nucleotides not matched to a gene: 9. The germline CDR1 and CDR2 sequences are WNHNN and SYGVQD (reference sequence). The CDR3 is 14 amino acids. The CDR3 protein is CAEKIGQGNTEAFF. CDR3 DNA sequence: TGCGCCGAAAAAATAGGACAGGGGAACACTGAAGCTTTCTTT.

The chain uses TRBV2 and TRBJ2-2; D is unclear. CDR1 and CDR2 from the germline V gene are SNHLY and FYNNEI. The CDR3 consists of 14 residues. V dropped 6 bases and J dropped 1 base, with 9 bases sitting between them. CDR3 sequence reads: CASRMTLNTGELFF. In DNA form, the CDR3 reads TGTGCCAGCAGGATGACACTGAACACCGGGGAGCTGTTTTTT.

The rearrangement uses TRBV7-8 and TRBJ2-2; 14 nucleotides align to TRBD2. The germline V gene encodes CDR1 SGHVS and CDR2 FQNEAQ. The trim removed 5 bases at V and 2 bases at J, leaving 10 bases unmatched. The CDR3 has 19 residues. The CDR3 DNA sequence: TGTGCCAGCAGCCCTCTGAGACTAGCGGGGGGGTTCAACACCGGGGAGCTGTTTTTT. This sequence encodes CASSPLRLAGGFNTGELFF.

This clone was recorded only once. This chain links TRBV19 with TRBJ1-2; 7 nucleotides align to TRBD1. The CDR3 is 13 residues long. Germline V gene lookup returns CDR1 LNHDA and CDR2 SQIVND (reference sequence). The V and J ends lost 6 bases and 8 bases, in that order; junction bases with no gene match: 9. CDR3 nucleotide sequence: TGTGCCAGTAGCCCGGGGACAGCCACGGGCTACACCTTC. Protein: CASSPGTATGYTF. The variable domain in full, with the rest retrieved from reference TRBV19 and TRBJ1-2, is DGGITQSPKYLFRKEGQNVTLSCEQNLNHDAMYWYRQDPGQGLRLIYYSQIVNDFQKGDIAEGYSVSREKKESFPLTVTSAQKNPTAFYLCASSPGTATGYTFGSGTRLTVV.

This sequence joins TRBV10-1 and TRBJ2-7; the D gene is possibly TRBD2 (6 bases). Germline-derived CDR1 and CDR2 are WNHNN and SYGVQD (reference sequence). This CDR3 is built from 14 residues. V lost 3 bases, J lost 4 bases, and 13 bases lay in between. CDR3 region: CASSDTGVGYEQYF. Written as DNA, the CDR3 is TGCGCCAGCAGTGATACGGGAGTTGGGTACGAGCAGTACTTC.

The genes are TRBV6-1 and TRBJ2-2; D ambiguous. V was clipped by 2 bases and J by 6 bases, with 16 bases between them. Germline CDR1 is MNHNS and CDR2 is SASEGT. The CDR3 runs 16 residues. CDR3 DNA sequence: TGTGCCAGCAGTGAACCCACGCCCAGATTGGCCGGGGAGCTGTTTTTT. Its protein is CASSEPTPRLAGELFF.

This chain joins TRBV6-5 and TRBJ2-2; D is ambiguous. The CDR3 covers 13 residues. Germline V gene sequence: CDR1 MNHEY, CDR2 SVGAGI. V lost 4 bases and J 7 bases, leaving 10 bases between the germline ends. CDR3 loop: CASSSSSGGELFF. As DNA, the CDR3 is TGTGCCAGCAGTTCCAGCTCAGGCGGGGAGCTGTTTTTT.

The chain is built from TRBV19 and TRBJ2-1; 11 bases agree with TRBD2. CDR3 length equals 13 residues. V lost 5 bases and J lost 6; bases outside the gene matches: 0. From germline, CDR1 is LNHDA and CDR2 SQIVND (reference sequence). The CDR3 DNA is TGTGCCAGTAGTGGGACTAGCGGCAATGAGCAGTTCTTC. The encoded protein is CASSGTSGNEQFF.

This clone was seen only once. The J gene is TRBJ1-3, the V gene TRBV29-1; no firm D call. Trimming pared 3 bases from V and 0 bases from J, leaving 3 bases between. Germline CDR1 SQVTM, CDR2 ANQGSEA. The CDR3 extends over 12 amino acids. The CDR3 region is CSVDSSGNTIYF. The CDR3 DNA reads TGCAGCGTTGACAGCTCTGGAAACACCATATATTTT.

In DNA, the CDR3 is TGTGCCAGCAGTGACGGAGGGGCGCGGAGCAATCAGCCCCAGCATTTT. This encodes CASSDGGARSNQPQHF. This chain joins TRBV2 and TRBJ1-5, with D possibly TRBD1 on 5 matching bases. The V gene lost 3 bases and the J gene lost 1 base, with 13 bases spanning the gap. The CDR3 has 16 amino acids. Germline V CDR1 and CDR2: SNHLY, FYNNEI.

The chain's CDR3 is CASSLTSGGLDTQYF. Written as DNA, the CDR3 is TGCGCCAGCAGCTTGACTAGCGGGGGTTTAGATACGCAGTATTTT. V and J are TRBV5-1 and TRBJ2-3; 11 positions match TRBD2. The J segment lost 5 bases and the V segment lost 1 base, leaving 3 bases of the junction unmatched. Germline assignment: CDR1 SGHRS and CDR2 YFSETQ. The CDR3 length is 15 residues.

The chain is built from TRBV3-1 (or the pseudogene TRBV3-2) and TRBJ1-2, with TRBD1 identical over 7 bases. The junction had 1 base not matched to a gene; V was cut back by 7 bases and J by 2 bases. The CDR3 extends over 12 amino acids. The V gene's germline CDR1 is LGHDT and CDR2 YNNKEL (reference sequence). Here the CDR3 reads CASTTGNYGYTF. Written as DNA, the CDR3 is TGTGCCAGCACGACAGGGAACTATGGCTACACCTTC.

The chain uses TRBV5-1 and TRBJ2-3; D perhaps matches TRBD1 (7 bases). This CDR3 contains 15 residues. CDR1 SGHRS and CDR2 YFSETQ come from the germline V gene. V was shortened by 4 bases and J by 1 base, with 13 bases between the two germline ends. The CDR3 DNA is TGCGCCAGCAGCGCCCAGGGGGGCCGCACAGATACGCAGTATTTT. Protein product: CASSAQGGRTDTQYF.

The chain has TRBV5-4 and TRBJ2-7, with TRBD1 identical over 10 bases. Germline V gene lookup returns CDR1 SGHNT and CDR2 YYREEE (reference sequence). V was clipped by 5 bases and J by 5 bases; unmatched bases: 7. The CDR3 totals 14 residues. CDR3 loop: CASRPRTGGNEQYF. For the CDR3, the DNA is TGTGCCAGCAGACCCCGGACAGGGGGGAACGAGCAGTACTTC.

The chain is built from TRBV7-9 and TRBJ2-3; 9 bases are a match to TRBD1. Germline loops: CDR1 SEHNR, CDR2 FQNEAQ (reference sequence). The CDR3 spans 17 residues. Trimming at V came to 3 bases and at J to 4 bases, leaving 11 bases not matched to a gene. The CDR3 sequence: CASSLLPGQGWADTQYF. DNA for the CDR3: TGTGCCAGCAGCTTGTTACCGGGACAGGGATGGGCAGATACGCAGTATTTT.

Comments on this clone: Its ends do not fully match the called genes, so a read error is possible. DNA of the CDR3: TGCGCCACCAGCCTAACAGGATTCAATGAGCAGTTCTTC. This encodes CATSLTGFNEQFF. The chain combines TRBV5-1 with TRBJ2-1; TRBD1 might be the D (5 bases). Germline CDR1 is SGHRS and CDR2 is YFSETQ. This CDR3 is built from 13 residues. Together with reference TRBV5-1 and TRBJ2-1, the CDR3 gives the full variable domain: KAGVTQTPRYLIKTRGQQVTLSCSPISGHRSVSWYQQTPGQGLQFLFEYFSETQRNKGNFPGRFSGRQFSNSRSEMNVSTLELGDSALYLCATSLTGFNEQFFGPGTRLTVL.

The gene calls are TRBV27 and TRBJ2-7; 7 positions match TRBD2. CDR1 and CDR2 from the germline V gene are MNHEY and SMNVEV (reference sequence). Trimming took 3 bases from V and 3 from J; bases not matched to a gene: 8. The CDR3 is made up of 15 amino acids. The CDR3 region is CASSFYGGGNYEQYF. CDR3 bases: TGTGCCAGCAGTTTCTATGGCGGGGGTAACTACGAGCAGTACTTC.

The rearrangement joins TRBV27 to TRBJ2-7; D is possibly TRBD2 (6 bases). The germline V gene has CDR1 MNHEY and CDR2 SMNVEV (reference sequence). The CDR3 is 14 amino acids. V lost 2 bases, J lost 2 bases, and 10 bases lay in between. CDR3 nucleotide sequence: TGTGCCAGCAGTTTACTAGGCGGGACCTACGAGCAGTACTTC. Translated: CASSLLGGTYEQYF.

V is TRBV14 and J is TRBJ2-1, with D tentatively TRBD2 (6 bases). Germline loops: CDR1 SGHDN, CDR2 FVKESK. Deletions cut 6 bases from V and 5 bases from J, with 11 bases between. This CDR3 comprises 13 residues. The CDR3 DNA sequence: TGTGCCAGCAGGGGGGGTTACGACAATGAGCAGTTCTTC. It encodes CASRGGYDNEQFF.

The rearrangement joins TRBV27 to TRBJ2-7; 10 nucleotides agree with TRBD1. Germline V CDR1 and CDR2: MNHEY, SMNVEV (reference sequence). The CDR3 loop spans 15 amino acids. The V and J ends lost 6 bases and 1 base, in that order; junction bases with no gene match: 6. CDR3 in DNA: TGTGCCAGCAGAAAGACAGGGGGCTGGTCCTACGAGCAGTACTTC. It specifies CASRKTGGWSYEQYF.

The CDR3 DNA reads as TGTGCCATCGGAGATTCCGGGACAGGGGGCGATACGCAGTATTTT. Translating it yields CAIGDSGTGGDTQYF. This sequence joins TRBV10-3 and TRBJ2-3; 12 bases map to TRBD1. V was pared by 8 bases and J by 6 bases, with 9 bases of the junction left unmatched. From germline, CDR1 is ENHRY and CDR2 SYGVKD. The CDR3 extends over 15 amino acids.

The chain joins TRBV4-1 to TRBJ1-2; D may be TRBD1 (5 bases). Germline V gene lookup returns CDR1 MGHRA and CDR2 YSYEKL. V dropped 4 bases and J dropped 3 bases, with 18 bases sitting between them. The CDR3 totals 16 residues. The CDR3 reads CASSPGTLGIHYGYTF. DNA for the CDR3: TGCGCCAGCAGCCCCGGGACTCTCGGAATCCACTATGGCTACACCTTC.

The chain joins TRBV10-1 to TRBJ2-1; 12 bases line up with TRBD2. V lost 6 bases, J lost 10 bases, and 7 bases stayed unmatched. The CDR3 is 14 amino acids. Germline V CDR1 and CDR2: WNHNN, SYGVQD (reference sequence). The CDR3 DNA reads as TGCGCCAGCAGCAAGACTAGCGGGGGAATCGAGCAGTTCTTC. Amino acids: CASSKTSGGIEQFF.

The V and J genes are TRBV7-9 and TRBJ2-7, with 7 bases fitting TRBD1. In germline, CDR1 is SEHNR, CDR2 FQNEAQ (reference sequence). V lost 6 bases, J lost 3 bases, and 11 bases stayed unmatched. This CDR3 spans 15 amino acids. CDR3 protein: CASRPTQGTVYEQYF. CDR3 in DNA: TGTGCCAGCAGGCCGACACAGGGGACAGTCTACGAGCAGTACTTC.

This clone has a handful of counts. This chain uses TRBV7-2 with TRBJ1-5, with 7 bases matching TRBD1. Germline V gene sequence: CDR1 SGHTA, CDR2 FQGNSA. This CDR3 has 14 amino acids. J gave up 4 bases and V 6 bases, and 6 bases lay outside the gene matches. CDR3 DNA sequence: TGTGCCAGCAGTCCGACAGGGCCTAATCAGCCCCAGCATTTT. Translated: CASSPTGPNQPQHF.